This T cell receptor beta chain is from a study of technical replicates of blood from several donors. This CDR3 is built from 15 residues. V lost 3 bases and J lost 3; bases outside the gene matches: 7. CDR1 SGHRS and CDR2 YFSETQ come from the germline V gene. Produced via immunoSEQ multiplex PCR; TCRdb's table is partial and in-frame only. The top ten clones hold 0.2% to 0.25% of a sample with about 94,000 clones, approximately 95% of them seen once. This clone is a singleton in its sample. Sequencing was carried out using T cells isolated from PBMCs. The rearrangement uses TRBV5-1 and TRBJ2-3, with 7 bases fitting TRBD2. This receptor was taken from a human donor in good health. For the CDR3, the DNA is TGCGCCAGCAGCTCAAGCGGGGATCCAACAGATACGCAGTATTTT. It yields the protein CASSSSGDPTDTQYF.